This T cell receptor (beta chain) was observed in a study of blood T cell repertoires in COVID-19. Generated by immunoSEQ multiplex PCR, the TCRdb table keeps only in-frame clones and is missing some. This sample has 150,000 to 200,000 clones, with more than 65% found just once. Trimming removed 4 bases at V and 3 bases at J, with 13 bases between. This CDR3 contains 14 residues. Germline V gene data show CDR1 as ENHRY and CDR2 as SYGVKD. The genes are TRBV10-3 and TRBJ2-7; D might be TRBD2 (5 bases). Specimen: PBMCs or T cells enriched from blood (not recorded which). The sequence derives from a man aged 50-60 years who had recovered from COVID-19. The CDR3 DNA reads TGTGCCATCAGTGGCTCCTCTAGCAACTACGAGCAGTACTTC. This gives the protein CAISGSSSNYEQYF.